The sample holds one count of the clone carrying this T cell receptor (beta chain). Its antigen is unknown. The length of the CDR3 is 12 residues. In germline, CDR1 is SQVTM, CDR2 ANQGSEA. V dropped 7 bases and J dropped 1 base, with 10 bases sitting between them. This sample is drawn from a study of shared clonotypes between healthy human individuals. Study-level results: Clonotype sharing levels among donors were expected to vary with sequencing depth.

The donor cohort consisted entirely of Caucasian adults residing in Nashville, Tennessee. As originally analysed: From ImmunoSEQ came sequences covering only the junction and carrying no quality scores, so filtering differed. The table came from immunoSEQ multiplex PCR; TCRdb's copy has only in-frame clones and leaves some out. The V and J calls and clone size are taken from that table; D and trimming were inferred from the DNA. The top ten clones hold about 0.13% of a sample with about 2.4 million clones, around nine tenths of them seen once. The sequence derives from a man between 18 and 35 years old in good health. This chain links TRBV29-1 with TRBJ2-5; D call uncertain. The sequenced sample consisted of naive CD4+ T cells sorted from blood. The subset here: CD45RA+ positively selected. Written as DNA, the CDR3 is TGCAGCGGGGTCGGTCCCCAAGAGACCCAGTACTTC. Translated, it gives CSGVGPQETQYF.